The rows below give T cell receptor beta chains drawn from one sample of a study of early stage breast cancer tumors. Sequencing was performed with immunoSEQ multiplex PCR; in TCRdb, only in-frame clones are kept and a portion is missing. The sample carries roughly 14,000 clones, about 88% recorded once. The sequencing sample was made of normal breast tissue next to the tumor. The receptors here all came from a person aged 30-39 years with breast cancer. The CDR3 runs from the conserved cysteine through the conserved F or W. The D gene is left open where the match is weak. Clone sizes are given selectively: once, few, many, or a class where the clone is expanded.

CDR3nt: TGCGCCAGCAGCTTCATTGGGCTAGCGGGATTGAAACGCGGTTCCTACAATGAGCAGTTCTTC
CDR3aa: CASSFIGLAGLKRGSYNEQFF
d_gene: TRBD2
v_gene: TRBV5-1
j_gene: TRBJ2-1
abundance: .

CDR3nt: TGTGCCAGCTCACCATCAGGGGGAGACATTCAGTACTTC
CDR3aa: CASSPSGGDIQYF
d_gene: TRBD1
v_gene: TRBV18
j_gene: TRBJ2-4
abundance: .

CDR3nt: TGTGCCAGCAACCGAAGGGGGCAGGTAACAGATACGCAGTATTTT
CDR3aa: CASNRRGQVTDTQYF
d_gene: TRBD1
v_gene: TRBV7-9
j_gene: TRBJ2-3
abundance: once

CDR3nt: TGTGCCAGCAGCCCTTCAGGGGGCCCTAATGAAAAACTGTTTTTT
CDR3aa: CASSPSGGPNEKLFF
d_gene: TRBD1
v_gene: TRBV7-3
j_gene: TRBJ1-4
abundance: .

CDR3nt: TGTGCCAGCAGCGAGGACCAGGGGGCCTCATTATACGAGCAGTACTTC
CDR3aa: CASSEDQGASLYEQYF
d_gene: TRBD1
v_gene: TRBV5-6
j_gene: TRBJ2-7
abundance: medium-sized

CDR3nt: TGTGCCAGTACTCCCGGGCTTACTTACAATGAGCAGTTCTTC
CDR3aa: CASTPGLTYNEQFF
d_gene: .
v_gene: TRBV19
j_gene: TRBJ2-1
abundance: .

CDR3nt: TGTGCCAGCAGCCCACTAGCGGGAGCCAATGAGCAGTTCTTC
CDR3aa: CASSPLAGANEQFF
d_gene: TRBD2
v_gene: TRBV7-3
j_gene: TRBJ2-1
abundance: once

CDR3nt: TGTGCCAGCATGAGGGGTTGGGATGAAAAACTGTTTTTT
CDR3aa: CASMRGWDEKLFF
d_gene: .
v_gene: TRBV5-5
j_gene: TRBJ1-4
abundance: .

CDR3nt: TGTGCCAGCAGTTACTCAGGGGGCCATGGCACTGAAGCTTTCTTT
CDR3aa: CASSYSGGHGTEAFF
d_gene: TRBD1
v_gene: TRBV6-6
j_gene: TRBJ1-1
abundance: once

CDR3nt: TGTGCCAGCAGCCCTGGGACAGGGGGCAACTATGGCTACACCTTC
CDR3aa: CASSPGTGGNYGYTF
d_gene: TRBD1
v_gene: TRBV7-6
j_gene: TRBJ1-2
abundance: .

CDR3nt: TGTGCCAGCACGGCACGTCCGGCGGGGAGCTCCTACGAGCAGTACTTC
CDR3aa: CASTARPAGSSYEQYF
d_gene: .
v_gene: TRBV2
j_gene: TRBJ2-7
abundance: .

CDR3nt: TGTGCCAGCAGTTCTACAGGGGATGGCTACACCTTC
CDR3aa: CASSSTGDGYTF
d_gene: TRBD1
v_gene: TRBV7-2
j_gene: TRBJ1-2
abundance: .

CDR3nt: TGCGCCAGCAGCTTGTATTCAGGAAGACAAGAGACCCAGTACTTC
CDR3aa: CASSLYSGRQETQYF
d_gene: .
v_gene: TRBV5-1
j_gene: TRBJ2-5
abundance: .

CDR3nt: TGTGCCAGCGGTGACGGCTACCAGAACACTGAAGCTTTCTTT
CDR3aa: CASGDGYQNTEAFF
d_gene: .
v_gene: TRBV6-1
j_gene: TRBJ1-1
abundance: .

CDR3nt: TGTGCCAGCAGCCTGAAACACGGATCCGGCTACACCTTC
CDR3aa: CASSLKHGSGYTF
d_gene: .
v_gene: TRBV5-5
j_gene: TRBJ1-2
abundance: .

CDR3nt: TGTGCCAGCAACACGGGCGGGGAACGAGAGACCCAGTACTTC
CDR3aa: CASNTGGERETQYF
d_gene: .
v_gene: TRBV9
j_gene: TRBJ2-5
abundance: .

CDR3nt: TGTGCCAGCAGCTTGGTTGGAGGGGCGCACACTGAAGCTTTCTTT
CDR3aa: CASSLVGGAHTEAFF
d_gene: .
v_gene: TRBV5-4
j_gene: TRBJ1-1
abundance: few

CDR3nt: TGTGCCAGCACCCGTAGGTTGCAGGGGGCCACTGAAGCTTTCTTT
CDR3aa: CASTRRLQGATEAFF
d_gene: TRBD1
v_gene: TRBV27
j_gene: TRBJ1-1
abundance: .

CDR3nt: TGTGCCAGCAGTGTGGTACAGGACTCTGGAAACACCATATATTTT
CDR3aa: CASSVVQDSGNTIYF
d_gene: .
v_gene: TRBV6-1
j_gene: TRBJ1-3
abundance: once

CDR3nt: TGTGCCTGGAGGTCAGGATCACCCCTCCACTTT
CDR3aa: CAWRSGSPLHF
d_gene: .
v_gene: TRBV30
j_gene: TRBJ1-6
abundance: .

CDR3nt: .
CDR3aa: CASSLFLGMGTDTQYF
d_gene: .
v_gene: TRBV28
j_gene: TRBJ2-3
abundance: .

CDR3nt: TGTGCCAGCAGCCCGTATCGTCTGGACAGGGGTTACGAGCAGTACTTC
CDR3aa: CASSPYRLDRGYEQYF
d_gene: TRBD1
v_gene: TRBV5-5
j_gene: TRBJ2-7
abundance: .

CDR3nt: TGTGCCAGCAGCTTGTCCGGACAGTTCTATGGCTACACCTTC
CDR3aa: CASSLSGQFYGYTF
d_gene: .
v_gene: TRBV5-5
j_gene: TRBJ1-2
abundance: .

CDR3nt: TGTGCCTGGAGTTGGGGCGGGAGCACAGATACGCAGTATTTT
CDR3aa: CAWSWGGSTDTQYF
d_gene: .
v_gene: TRBV30
j_gene: TRBJ2-3
abundance: .

CDR3nt: TGTGCCAGCAGCGTAGGGACGGGACTACCCTCCTACGAGCAGTACTTC
CDR3aa: CASSVGTGLPSYEQYF
d_gene: TRBD2
v_gene: TRBV9
j_gene: TRBJ2-7
abundance: .

CDR3nt: TGCGCCAGCAGCCAAGATCCGGGGCGCCGTAATTTCGAAGCTTTCTTT
CDR3aa: CASSQDPGRRNFEAFF
d_gene: .
v_gene: TRBV4-1
j_gene: TRBJ1-1
abundance: .

CDR3nt: TGTGCCAGCAGCGTAGCGGGAGGAGCTTCACCCCTCCACTTT
CDR3aa: CASSVAGGASPLHF
d_gene: .
v_gene: TRBV9
j_gene: TRBJ1-6
abundance: .

CDR3nt: TGCGCCAGCAGCCAAGATCCAACCTGGGGAACCGGGGAGCTGTTTTTT
CDR3aa: CASSQDPTWGTGELFF
d_gene: .
v_gene: TRBV4-1
j_gene: TRBJ2-2
abundance: .

CDR3nt: TGCGCCAGCAGCCAAGGAGGGGCGAACACTGAAGCTTTCTTT
CDR3aa: CASSQGGANTEAFF
d_gene: .
v_gene: TRBV4-3
j_gene: TRBJ1-1
abundance: .

CDR3nt: TGTGCCAGCAGCTTAGGGACAGGGGTAGGTGGGGCCAACGTCCTGACTTTC
CDR3aa: CASSLGTGVGGANVLTF
d_gene: TRBD1
v_gene: TRBV7-6
j_gene: TRBJ2-6
abundance: .

CDR3nt: TGTGCCAGCAGTGAGGGGGCGCATAAGCAGCCCCAGCATTTT
CDR3aa: CASSEGAHKQPQHF
d_gene: .
v_gene: TRBV25-1
j_gene: TRBJ1-5
abundance: .

CDR3nt: TGTGCCAGCAGTGTAACCGGGACAGAGCAGTTAATGAACACTGAAGCTTTCTTT
CDR3aa: CASSVTGTEQLMNTEAFF
d_gene: TRBD1
v_gene: TRBV28
j_gene: TRBJ1-1
abundance: .

CDR3nt: TGTGCCAGCACCTCTAGCGGGAGTCGTGACGAGCAGTACTTC
CDR3aa: CASTSSGSRDEQYF
d_gene: TRBD2
v_gene: TRBV28
j_gene: TRBJ2-7
abundance: .

CDR3nt: TGCGCCAGCAGCTTGGCTCCGGACAGGGCTTCACCCCTCCACTTT
CDR3aa: CASSLAPDRASPLHF
d_gene: TRBD1
v_gene: TRBV5-1
j_gene: TRBJ1-6
abundance: once

CDR3nt: TGTGCCAGCAGCTTAAGGCTAGCGGGTGACCAGACGCCTACGCAGTATTTT
CDR3aa: CASSLRLAGDQTPTQYF
d_gene: TRBD2
v_gene: TRBV7-2
j_gene: TRBJ2-3
abundance: .

CDR3nt: TGTGCCAGCAGTTCCCTCCTTTTAGGGAAAGCCGGGGAGCTGTTTTTT
CDR3aa: CASSSLLLGKAGELFF
d_gene: .
v_gene: TRBV28
j_gene: TRBJ2-2
abundance: .

CDR3nt: TGTGCCAGCAGCGAGCAGGGCCGAGATGAGCAGTTCTTC
CDR3aa: CASSEQGRDEQFF
d_gene: .
v_gene: TRBV7-2
j_gene: TRBJ2-1
abundance: .

CDR3nt: TGTGCCAGCAGTTTAACCAGACTAGCGGGGGTTACTGAGCAGTTCTTC
CDR3aa: CASSLTRLAGVTEQFF
d_gene: TRBD2
v_gene: TRBV7-9
j_gene: TRBJ2-1
abundance: .

CDR3nt: TGTGCCAGCAGTTACAGAGGGAACACTGAAGCTTTCTTT
CDR3aa: CASSYRGNTEAFF
d_gene: .
v_gene: TRBV6-6
j_gene: TRBJ1-1
abundance: .

CDR3nt: TGTGCCAGTAGTAGTAGCGGGACGACCTACGAGCAGTACTTC
CDR3aa: CASSSSGTTYEQYF
d_gene: TRBD2
v_gene: TRBV19
j_gene: TRBJ2-7
abundance: .

CDR3nt: TGTGCCAGCAGCGTAGGATGGGGGGGAGAGAAGGACGAGCAGTACTTC
CDR3aa: CASSVGWGGEKDEQYF
d_gene: TRBD2
v_gene: TRBV9
j_gene: TRBJ2-7
abundance: .

CDR3nt: TGTGCCAGTAGTACCCGATCGGGGAGCGGGGAGTACAATGAGCAGTTCTTC
CDR3aa: CASSTRSGSGEYNEQFF
d_gene: TRBD2
v_gene: TRBV11-2
j_gene: TRBJ2-1
abundance: .

CDR3nt: TGTGCCAGCAGTTACTCGAACAGGAGGAACACCGGGGAGCTGTTTTTT
CDR3aa: CASSYSNRRNTGELFF
d_gene: .
v_gene: TRBV6-6
j_gene: TRBJ2-2
abundance: .

CDR3nt: TGTGCCAGCAGCCCCGGTCGGGTAGCGGAAACAGATACGCAGTATTTT
CDR3aa: CASSPGRVAETDTQYF
d_gene: .
v_gene: TRBV11-3
j_gene: TRBJ2-3
abundance: .

CDR3nt: TGTGCCTGGAGCTCAGAGGTCACTGAAGCTTTCTTT
CDR3aa: CAWSSEVTEAFF
d_gene: .
v_gene: TRBV30
j_gene: TRBJ1-1
abundance: .

CDR3nt: TGTGCCAGTAGTATCGGGACAGGCCACGGCTACACCTTC
CDR3aa: CASSIGTGHGYTF
d_gene: TRBD1
v_gene: TRBV19
j_gene: TRBJ1-2
abundance: .

CDR3nt: TGTGCCAGCAGCTTAGATCTGAATGGCTACACCTTC
CDR3aa: CASSLDLNGYTF
d_gene: .
v_gene: TRBV7-9
j_gene: TRBJ1-2
abundance: .

CDR3nt: TGTGCCAGCAGCTTTGGGGGAAACACCATATATTTT
CDR3aa: CASSFGGNTIYF
d_gene: .
v_gene: TRBV5-4
j_gene: TRBJ1-3
abundance: .

CDR3nt: TGTGCCAGCAGCCCCCGGGGAGCGCTCTACAATGAGCAGTTCTTC
CDR3aa: CASSPRGALYNEQFF
d_gene: .
v_gene: TRBV13
j_gene: TRBJ2-1
abundance: .

CDR3nt: TGTGCCAGCAGCTTCCGGACAGGGTCGGACTACGAGCAGTACTTC
CDR3aa: CASSFRTGSDYEQYF
d_gene: TRBD1
v_gene: TRBV7-2
j_gene: TRBJ2-7
abundance: .

CDR3nt: TGTGCTTCGGCAGGACAGGGAACCGGGGCCAACGTCCTGACTTTC
CDR3aa: CASAGQGTGANVLTF
d_gene: TRBD1
v_gene: TRBV7-8
j_gene: TRBJ2-6
abundance: .

CDR3nt: TGTGCCAGCAGCTTAAGGGCTGGACTAGCGGGATCTAACACCGGGGAGCTGTTTTTT
CDR3aa: CASSLRAGLAGSNTGELFF
d_gene: TRBD2
v_gene: TRBV7-3
j_gene: TRBJ2-2
abundance: .

CDR3nt: TGCGCCAGCAGCCAAGAACACAGGGGGGGGACCCCTAGCGAGCAGTACTTC
CDR3aa: CASSQEHRGGTPSEQYF
d_gene: .
v_gene: TRBV4-1
j_gene: TRBJ2-7
abundance: .

CDR3nt: TGTGCCATTGGTTTGACTAGAGCGGGGGATACGCAGTATTTT
CDR3aa: CAIGLTRAGDTQYF
d_gene: TRBD2
v_gene: TRBV7-9
j_gene: TRBJ2-3
abundance: .

CDR3nt: TGTGCCAAGAGGGACAGGCTGAACACTGAAGCTTTCTTT
CDR3aa: CAKRDRLNTEAFF
d_gene: TRBD1
v_gene: TRBV30
j_gene: TRBJ1-1
abundance: few

CDR3nt: TGTGCCATATCTAGCGGCAGCACAGATACGCAGTATTTT
CDR3aa: CAISSGSTDTQYF
d_gene: TRBD2
v_gene: TRBV30
j_gene: TRBJ2-3
abundance: .

CDR3nt: TGTGCCAGTAGTATAGGGGGGACTGTAGCCAAAAACATTCAGTACTTC
CDR3aa: CASSIGGTVAKNIQYF
d_gene: .
v_gene: TRBV19
j_gene: TRBJ2-4
abundance: once

CDR3nt: TGTGCCAGCTCACCACCGGCTAGCGGGCATGGTGGGCAGTACTTC
CDR3aa: CASSPPASGHGGQYF
d_gene: TRBD2
v_gene: TRBV18
j_gene: TRBJ2-7
abundance: .

CDR3nt: TGCGCCAGCAGCCAAGAAGGACAGGGGGCCGACGAGCAGTACTTC
CDR3aa: CASSQEGQGADEQYF
d_gene: TRBD1
v_gene: TRBV4-1
j_gene: TRBJ2-7
abundance: .

CDR3nt: TGTGCCAGCAGCTTGGGGGGGTTTCTAGCCAAAAACATTCAGTACTTC
CDR3aa: CASSLGGFLAKNIQYF
d_gene: .
v_gene: TRBV5-4
j_gene: TRBJ2-4
abundance: once